Listed here is a single TCR beta chain. The data derive from a study of blood T cell repertoires in COVID-19. On the study more broadly: Samples came from the United States, Italy and Spain, spanning acute and convalescent COVID-19.

Original methodology: Amplification of reference gene primers provided the estimated nucleated cell counts. Sequencing used immunoSEQ multiplex PCR; TCRdb keeps in-frame clones, though not all of them. V and J calls and clone size are copied from that table; D and trimming were computed from the DNA. This sample has some 110,000 clones, with roughly 80% found just once. J gave up 2 bases and V 2 bases, and 6 bases lay outside the gene matches. The CDR3 contains 16 residues. In germline, CDR1 is LGHNA, CDR2 YSLEER. The sequenced material came from peripheral blood. This TCR came from a woman aged 70-85 years with acute or convalescent COVID-19. The chain joins TRBV4-3 to TRBJ2-3, with 8 bases fitting TRBD1. The CDR3 DNA follows: TGCGCCAGCAGCCAAAACGACAGGGGTTTCACAGATACGCAGTATTTT. It yields the protein CASSQNDRGFTDTQYF.